This T cell receptor (beta chain) was recovered during a study of T cell responses to AZD1222 COVID-19 vaccine. As regards this clone: The antigen is unknown.

CDR1 is SGHNT, CDR2 YYREEE, per germline (reference sequence). This CDR3 is built from 14 residues. V lost 2 bases and J lost 7, with 16 bases in between. Study results and limitations: The study sampled repertoires only after the peak T cell response. Baseline antibody screening turned up just a handful of seropositive AZD1222 recipients. The study found Spike-specific TCR breadth and depth rose after two AZD1222 doses.

Clones were sequenced by immunoSEQ multiplex PCR, and TCRdb holds only the in-frame ones, with some missing. The sample includes around 110,000 clones, 85% to 95% seen only once; the top ten take under 3.5%. The starting material was peripheral blood, obtained on day 0 of AZD1222 vaccination. The source of this sequence is an adult in good health. This chain uses TRBV5-4 with TRBJ2-7; D ambiguous. The DNA for the CDR3 is TGTGCCAGCAGCTTTAGTATCCAAGAAAGGGAGCAGTACTTC. Translating gives CASSFSIQEREQYF.